This T cell receptor beta chain was sequenced during a study of cytomegalovirus exposure and HLA in healthy donors. V was trimmed by 4 bases and J by 1 base, leaving 17 bases between them. CDR3 length equals 17 residues. Per germline, CDR1 SGHRS and CDR2 YFSETQ. Researchers ran the PCR with 60 Vbeta and 13 Jbeta primers. The method was immunoSEQ multiplex PCR; TCRdb's version includes in-frame clones alone and lacks a portion of them. The sample has 140,000 or so clones. This rearrangement joins TRBV5-1 to TRBJ2-2; D is possibly TRBD2 (7 bases). Sequencing was done on a sample of PBMCs. The clonotype originates from a male donor in good health and CMV-seronegative. CDR3 sequence reads: CASSPGGGGMNTGELFF. In DNA, the CDR3 is TGCGCCAGCAGCCCGGGCGGGGGCGGGATGAACACCGGGGAGCTGTTTTTT. Drawing the rest from reference TRBV5-1 and TRBJ2-2, the complete variable domain is KAGVTQTPRYLIKTRGQQVTLSCSPISGHRSVSWYQQTPGQGLQFLFEYFSETQRNKGNFPGRFSGRQFSNSRSEMNVSTLELGDSALYLCASSPGGGGMNTGELFFGEGSRLTVL.